This passage covers 32 T cell receptor beta chains from one sample sequenced in a study of blood T cell repertoires in COVID-19. Profiled with immunoSEQ multiplex PCR; TCRdb holds only in-frame clones, not every one. Of around 68,000 clones detected, approximately 89% appear once; the ten largest clones hold roughly 8%. The specimen sequenced was peripheral blood. Receptors originate from a man in his fifties with active COVID-19.

The chain uses TRBV6-5 and TRBJ2-1; D ambiguous. The germline CDR1 and CDR2 sequences are MNHEY and SVGAGI. The CDR3 runs 15 residues. V dropped 2 bases and J dropped 0 bases, with 8 bases sitting between them. The CDR3 region has the DNA TGTGCCAGCAGTTACCGAATGAGCTCCTACAATGAGCAGTTCTTC. Its translation: CASSYRMSSYNEQFF.

V usage is TRBV5-1 and J usage is TRBJ1-2; TRBD1 aligns across 9 bases. Germline CDR1 is SGHRS and CDR2 is YFSETQ. CDR3 length equals 13 residues. V was clipped by 4 bases and J by 6 bases; unmatched bases: 4. CDR3 sequence: CASSKGQGDGYTF. CDR3 bases: TGCGCCAGCAGCAAGGGACAGGGTGATGGCTACACCTTC. The full variable domain, with the rest looked up from reference TRBV5-1 and TRBJ1-2, is KAGVTQTPRYLIKTRGQQVTLSCSPISGHRSVSWYQQTPGQGLQFLFEYFSETQRNKGNFPGRFSGRQFSNSRSEMNVSTLELGDSALYLCASSKGQGDGYTFGSGTRLTVV.

In DNA form, the CDR3 reads TGCGCCAGCAGTGAGGCTAGCGGGAAGCCAGATACGCAGTATTTT. Amino acid sequence: CASSEASGKPDTQYF. V usage is TRBV10-2 and J usage is TRBJ2-3, with TRBD2 matching 9 bases. The CDR3 runs 15 residues. V lost 2 bases, J lost 4 bases, and 4 bases stayed unmatched. Germline CDR1 is WSHSY and CDR2 is SAAADI.

V gene TRBV10-2 combines with J gene TRBJ2-3, with 10 bases fitting TRBD2. The length of the CDR3 is 14 residues. Germline V gene sequence: CDR1 WSHSY, CDR2 SAAADI. V trimming: 6 bases; J trimming: 5 bases; junction bases outside the gene matches: 5. The CDR3 DNA is TGCGCCAGCAGGCAGCGGGGGGGGATAGATACGCAGTATTTT. Its translation is CASRQRGGIDTQYF.

This sequence joins TRBV7-2 and TRBJ1-2; no clear D. CDR3 length equals 15 residues. V dropped 3 bases and J dropped 3 bases, with 14 bases sitting between them. CDR1 SGHTA and CDR2 FQGNSA come from the germline V gene. This CDR3 is CASSFNLLGDYGYTF. The DNA of the CDR3 is TGTGCCAGCAGCTTCAATTTACTCGGGGACTATGGCTACACCTTC.

V is TRBV5-1 and J is TRBJ2-7, with D possibly TRBD1 on 6 matching bases. CDR3 length: 12 residues. Germline CDR1 and CDR2: SGHRS and YFSETQ. V lost 2 bases to trimming and J lost 7 bases, with 10 bases between them. The CDR3 loop is CASSFSGDEQYF. The CDR3 bases are TGCGCCAGCAGCTTTTCAGGGGATGAGCAGTACTTC.

V gene TRBV12-3 or TRBV12-4 combines with J gene TRBJ2-3, with no clear D. V lost 3 bases and J 2 bases, leaving 6 bases between the germline ends. The CDR3 is 13 amino acids. The CDR3 sequence is CASSFVLTDTQYF. The CDR3 coding sequence is TGTGCCAGCAGTTTCGTACTCACAGATACGCAGTATTTT.

The V and J genes are TRBV14 and TRBJ2-6; possibly TRBD1 for D (5 bases). The CDR3 runs 16 residues. Per the germline V gene, CDR1 is SGHDN and CDR2 is FVKESK. V lost 1 base to trimming and J lost 2 bases, with 9 bases between them. Written as DNA, the CDR3 is TGTGCCAGCAGCCAAGGTTGGACACCTGGGGCCAACGTCCTGACTTTC. Residues: CASSQGWTPGANVLTF. Combining the CDR3 with reference TRBV14 and TRBJ2-6 gives the whole variable domain EAGVTQFPSHSVIEKGQTVTLRCDPISGHDNLYWYRRVMGKEIKFLLHFVKESKQDESGMPNNRFLAERTGGTYSTLKVQPAELEDSGVYFCASSQGWTPGANVLTFGAGSRLTVL.

Note on this clone: Other DNA sequences in the sample encode the same CDR3. The V and J genes are TRBV19 and TRBJ2-1; 7 bases are shared with TRBD2. The CDR3 runs 15 residues. Germline lookup yields CDR1 LNHDA and CDR2 SQIVND (reference sequence). With 5 bases clipped from V and 0 bases from J, the junction kept 4 bases outside the gene matches. In DNA form, the CDR3 reads TGTGCCAGTAGTCTCGGGGGGAGCTCCTACAATGAGCAGTTCTTC. Its translation is CASSLGGSSYNEQFF.

Worth noting for this clone: Other DNA sequences in this specimen translate into the identical CDR3. V is TRBV7-2 and J is TRBJ2-3, with D possibly being TRBD2 (6 bases). The V end was cut by 1 base, the J end by 2 bases, with 10 bases between. Germline V gene data show CDR1 as SGHTA and CDR2 as FQGNSA. CDR3 size: 15 residues. CDR3 amino acids: CASSLGLAYTDTQYF. The CDR3 DNA sequence: TGTGCCAGCAGCTTAGGGCTAGCGTACACAGATACGCAGTATTTT.

The chain couples TRBV7-9 to TRBJ1-2, with D hard to call. This CDR3 spans 12 amino acids. Trimming left V 1 base short and J 3 bases short, with 3 bases between. Germline CDR1 is SEHNR and CDR2 is FQNEAQ (reference sequence). The CDR3 here is CASSLDYYGYTF. In DNA, the CDR3 is TGTGCCAGCAGCTTAGACTACTATGGCTACACCTTC.

V gene TRBV3-1 (or the pseudogene TRBV3-2) combines with J gene TRBJ1-1; D unresolved. CDR3 length equals 13 residues. Germline values: CDR1 LGHDT, CDR2 YNNKEL (reference sequence). V was shortened by 1 base and J by 1 base, with 4 bases between the two germline ends. CDR3 protein: CASSQGRNTEAFF. CDR3 nucleotides: TGTGCCAGCAGCCAAGGCAGGAACACTGAAGCTTTCTTT.

The V and J genes are TRBV25-1 and TRBJ2-2, with a tentative D call TRBD1 (5 bases). The CDR3 runs to 15 residues. Germline CDR1 MGHDK, CDR2 SYGVNS. Trimming shortened V by 4 bases and J by 2 bases, and 11 bases separated the two germline ends. This chain's CDR3 is CASSGGHGNTGELFF. CDR3 coding DNA: TGTGCCAGCAGTGGCGGACACGGAAACACCGGGGAGCTGTTTTTT. Filled out from reference TRBV25-1 and TRBJ2-2, the complete variable domain reads EADIYQTPRYLVIGTGKKITLECSQTMGHDKMYWYQQDPGMELHLIHYSYGVNSTEKGDLSSESTVSRIRTEHFPLTLESARPSHTSQYLCASSGGHGNTGELFFGEGSRLTVL.

The gene calls are TRBV6-5 and TRBJ2-5, with no clear D. Germline V lookup: CDR1 MNHEY, CDR2 SVGAGI. V lost 8 bases, J lost 3 bases, and 13 bases lay in between. This CDR3 has 13 amino acids. CDR3 in amino acids: CASSQRWEETQYF. The CDR3 DNA reads TGTGCCAGCTCACAGAGATGGGAAGAGACCCAGTACTTC.

The V gene is TRBV6-5, the J gene TRBJ2-7; 7 nucleotides line up with TRBD1. CDR1 is MNHEY, CDR2 SVGAGI, per germline. The trim removed 0 bases at V and 4 bases at J, leaving 6 bases unmatched. The CDR3 is made up of 15 amino acids. The CDR3 DNA is TGTGCCAGCAGTTACTCGGGGGCAGGGGGTTACGAGCAGTACTTC. Translation: CASSYSGAGGYEQYF.

The rearrangement links TRBV7-2 to TRBJ1-2; 10 nucleotides line up with TRBD1. V shed 3 bases and J 6 bases; nucleotides not matched to a gene: 7. Germline V lookup: CDR1 SGHTA, CDR2 FQGNSA. This CDR3 is 15 amino acids long. The CDR3 spells CASSFAGTGAHGYTF. CDR3 nucleotides: TGTGCCAGCAGCTTCGCCGGGACAGGGGCCCATGGCTACACCTTC.

This chain links TRBV7-8 with TRBJ2-5; 8 bases agree with TRBD2. From germline, CDR1 is SGHVS and CDR2 FQNEAQ. Trimming cost V 4 bases and J 3 bases; bases outside gene matches: 10. The CDR3 extends over 16 amino acids. The DNA for the CDR3 is TGTGCCAGCAGCTCCACCTATAGCGGGGTGAAAGAGACCCAGTACTTC. Amino acid sequence: CASSSTYSGVKETQYF. The full variable domain, in which reference TRBV7-8 and TRBJ2-5 provide the parts outside the CDR3, is GAGVSQSPRYKVAKRGQDVALRCDPISGHVSLFWYQQALGQGPEFLTYFQNEAQLDKSGLPSDRFFAERPEGSVSTLKIQRTQQEDSAVYLCASSSTYSGVKETQYFGPGTRLLVL.

The V call is TRBV6-5, the J call TRBJ1-5; the D gene is possibly TRBD1 (6 bases). The V end was cut by 7 bases, the J end by 4 bases, with 17 bases between. In germline, CDR1 is MNHEY, CDR2 SVGAGI. The CDR3 has 15 amino acids. CDR3 sequence: CASMPRLGGNQPQHF. The DNA for the CDR3 is TGTGCCAGCATGCCCCGGTTAGGGGGTAATCAGCCCCAGCATTTT.

The chain employs TRBV18 and TRBJ1-3; TRBD1 might be the D (5 bases). CDR3 length: 16 amino acids. Trimming took off 3 bases at V and 3 bases at J, with 15 bases between the two ends. The germline V gene encodes CDR1 KGHSH and CDR2 LQKENI. As DNA, the CDR3 is TGTGCCAGCTCACCCTACGTGGGGGGTTATGGAAACACCATATATTTT. Its protein is CASSPYVGGYGNTIYF.

J is TRBJ2-5 and V is TRBV18; perhaps TRBD1 as D (5 bases). Trimming took off 6 bases at V and 2 bases at J, with 7 bases between the two ends. The CDR3 totals 12 residues. Germline CDR1 reads KGHSH; CDR2 reads LQKENI. CDR3 in amino acids: CASSRQQETQYF. The CDR3 DNA follows: TGTGCCAGCTCCCGACAGCAAGAGACCCAGTACTTC.

The chain employs TRBV27 and TRBJ2-3; TRBD1 matches 12 bases. V lost 6 bases, J lost 6 bases, and 4 bases stayed unmatched. CDR3 length: 14 amino acids. The germline V gene encodes CDR1 MNHEY and CDR2 SMNVEV (reference sequence). CDR3 bases: TGTGCCAGCAGCCGGGACAGGGGGCTGGATACGCAGTATTTT. It yields the protein CASSRDRGLDTQYF.

This clone was recorded only once. The chain couples TRBV2 to TRBJ2-5; possibly TRBD2 for D (7 bases). From germline, CDR1 is SNHLY and CDR2 FYNNEI. The CDR3 covers 14 residues. Trimming took off 1 base at V and 5 bases at J, with 11 bases between the two ends. In nucleotides, the CDR3 is TGTGCCAGCAGTGAAGGCAGGGGAGGGGAGACCCAGTACTTC. Encoded protein: CASSEGRGGETQYF.

The V call is TRBV4-1, the J call TRBJ2-1; 7 nucleotides match TRBD1. CDR3 length equals 15 residues. The V gene end was trimmed by 3 bases and the J gene end by 0 bases; junction bases not matched to a gene: 2. Germline V gives CDR1 MGHRA, CDR2 YSYEKL. In nucleotides, the CDR3 is TGCGCCAGCAGCCAGGGACAGAACTCCTACAATGAGCAGTTCTTC. It is translated as CASSQGQNSYNEQFF.

V is TRBV4-1 and J is TRBJ1-1; a possible D gene is TRBD1 (5 bases). V was trimmed by 2 bases and J by 0 bases, leaving 16 bases between them. The CDR3 spans 17 residues. The germline V gene encodes CDR1 MGHRA and CDR2 YSYEKL. This chain's CDR3 is CASSQLYKGQLNTEAFF. In DNA form, the CDR3 reads TGCGCCAGCAGCCAACTGTACAAAGGACAATTGAACACTGAAGCTTTCTTT.

V and J are TRBV30 and TRBJ1-1; TRBD1 might be the D (5 bases). The germline CDR1 and CDR2 sequences are GTSNPN and SVGIG (reference sequence). Trimming took off 1 base at V and 5 bases at J, with 8 bases between the two ends. This CDR3 is 12 amino acids long. For the CDR3, the DNA is TGTGCCTGGAGTGGCGGGGGGACTGAAGCTTTCTTT. It codes for CAWSGGGTEAFF.

The J gene is TRBJ2-4, the V gene TRBV7-3; maybe TRBD1 (6 bases). The germline gives CDR1 SGHTA, CDR2 FQGTGA. The V end lost 7 bases, the J end lost 2 bases, and 30 bases lay between the germline ends. The CDR3 is 20 residues long. CDR3 residues: CASIPGRRVEGVLTKNIQYF. For the CDR3, the DNA is TGTGCCAGCATCCCAGGTCGGCGCGTTGAGGGGGTCTTGACCAAAAACATTCAGTACTTC.

The J gene is TRBJ2-7, the V gene TRBV7-8; TRBD2 matches at 13 bases. Unmatched junction bases numbered 8, after V lost 5 bases and J lost 7 bases. This CDR3 region has 15 residues. Germline V lookup: CDR1 SGHVS, CDR2 FQNEAQ. The CDR3 region has the DNA TGTGCCAGCAGCCTAACTAGCGGGGGGGCCGGTGAGCAGTACTTC. Protein sequence: CASSLTSGGAGEQYF. The variable domain in full, with the rest retrieved from reference TRBV7-8 and TRBJ2-7, is GAGVSQSPRYKVAKRGQDVALRCDPISGHVSLFWYQQALGQGPEFLTYFQNEAQLDKSGLPSDRFFAERPEGSVSTLKIQRTQQEDSAVYLCASSLTSGGAGEQYFGPGTRLTVT.

The chain links TRBV9 to TRBJ2-5; D may be TRBD2 (5 bases). V was cut by 7 bases and J by 7 bases, with 17 bases left in between. This CDR3 comprises 13 residues. Germline values: CDR1 SGDLS, CDR2 YYNGEE. The CDR3: CASVLGSEGTQYF. CDR3 nucleotides: TGTGCCAGCGTACTAGGCAGCGAGGGGACCCAGTACTTC. Together with reference TRBV9 and TRBJ2-5, the CDR3 gives the full variable domain: DSGVTQTPKHLITATGQRVTLRCSPRSGDLSVYWYQQSLDQGLQFLIQYYNGEERAKGNILERFSAQQFPDLHSELNLSSLELGDSALYFCASVLGSEGTQYFGPGTRLLVL.

This chain connects TRBV19 to TRBJ1-2, with TRBD1 as a possible D gene (6 bases). CDR3 length: 13 amino acids. CDR1 is LNHDA, CDR2 SQIVND, per germline (reference sequence). Deletions cut 7 bases from V and 8 bases from J, with 17 bases between. CDR3 loop: CASMLAGVDGYTF. The DNA of the CDR3 is TGTGCCAGTATGCTCGCAGGGGTTGACGGCTACACCTTC.

V usage is TRBV7-6 and J usage is TRBJ1-1; D not certain. CDR3 length: 13 amino acids. Between the trimmed V and J ends, which lost 4 bases and 5 bases, there was a span of 11 bases. The germline V gene has CDR1 SGHVS and CDR2 FNYEAQ. DNA of the CDR3: TGTGCCAGCAGCTCGAACGAACAAACTGAAGCTTTCTTT. This gives the protein CASSSNEQTEAFF.

The rearrangement joins TRBV20-1 to TRBJ1-1; D uncertain. The CDR3 length is 14 residues. CDR1 is DFQATT and CDR2 is SNEGSKA in the germline V gene (reference sequence). Between the trimmed V and J ends, which lost 3 bases and 1 base, there was a span of 12 bases. In nucleotides, the CDR3 is TGCAGTGCTAGTGCCCATCCTAAGAACACTGAAGCTTTCTTT. This translates into CSASAHPKNTEAFF.

The V call is TRBV24-1, the J call TRBJ2-2; 7 bases line up with TRBD2. The germline CDR1 and CDR2 sequences are KGHDR and SFDVKD. V shed 4 bases, J shed 5 bases, and the junction held 9 bases outside the gene matches. The CDR3 covers 16 residues. Here the CDR3 reads CATSDPTSGRTGELFF. Written as DNA, the CDR3 is TGTGCCACCAGTGACCCCACCTCCGGGAGGACCGGGGAGCTGTTTTTT.